The 23 T cell receptor beta chains listed next were all sequenced from one sample in a study of control samples from healthy donors and cancer patients. Only in-frame clones appear in the TCRdb table, and some are missing; sequencing was by immunoSEQ multiplex PCR. The sample holds 170,000 or so clones, 90% to 95% seen once. Specimen: blood. The source is a man younger than 30 in good health.

In nucleotides, the CDR3 is TGTGCCTGGAGTTTCGGGGCGAGCTCCTACAATGAGCAGTTCTTC. It specifies CAWSFGASSYNEQFF. V gene TRBV30 combines with J gene TRBJ2-1; possibly TRBD1 or TRBD2 for D (5 bases each). Germline V gene lookup returns CDR1 GTSNPN and CDR2 SVGIG (reference sequence). This CDR3 region has 15 residues. V dropped 2 bases and J dropped 0 bases, with 11 bases sitting between them.

This clone was counted ten times or more. At one of its ends the junction is not consistent with the germline gene, which may arise from a read error. In the same sample, other DNA sequences code for this CDR3. The J gene is TRBJ1-2, the V gene TRBV12-3 or TRBV12-4; no reliable D call. The CDR3 runs to 12 residues. This CDR3 is CASSQVNYGYTF. The CDR3 DNA reads as TGTGCCAGCAGTCAAGTAAACTATGGATACACCTTC.

This rearrangement joins TRBV11-2 to TRBJ1-2; D uncertain. Germline CDR1 and CDR2: SGHAT and FQNNGV. The CDR3 runs 14 residues. The V end lost 5 bases, the J end lost 2 bases, and 12 bases lay between the germline ends. Here the CDR3 DNA reads TGTGCCAGCAGCCCCCGCGGGCCGAACTATGGCTACACCTTC. Amino acid sequence: CASSPRGPNYGYTF.

The gene calls are TRBV12-3 or TRBV12-4 and TRBJ2-1; no definite D call. V was cut by 3 bases and J by 6 bases, with 6 bases left in between. CDR3 length: 12 residues. CDR3 sequence reads: CASSFLVNEQFF. The CDR3 DNA reads as TGTGCCAGCAGTTTTTTGGTCAATGAGCAGTTCTTC.

This clone was recorded only once. This chain joins TRBV5-1 and TRBJ2-3; 8 nucleotides match TRBD2. From germline, CDR1 is SGHRS and CDR2 YFSETQ. With V trimmed by 4 bases and J by 11 bases, 15 bases remained unmatched. The CDR3 loop spans 15 amino acids. The CDR3 here is CASSTAGAGSRGQYF. The CDR3 DNA reads TGCGCCAGCAGCACAGCGGGGGCCGGCTCGAGGGGGCAGTATTTT.

The V gene is TRBV5-1, the J gene TRBJ2-1; possibly TRBD2 for D (5 bases). The germline V and J ends were trimmed by 0 bases and 5 bases, with 9 bases remaining between them. The CDR3 has 14 residues. Germline-derived CDR1 and CDR2 are SGHRS and YFSETQ. CDR3 region: CASSLETTHNEQFF. CDR3 sequence (DNA): TGCGCCAGCAGCTTGGAGACTACACACAATGAGCAGTTCTTC. Complete variable domain (other parts from reference TRBV5-1 and TRBJ2-1): KAGVTQTPRYLIKTRGQQVTLSCSPISGHRSVSWYQQTPGQGLQFLFEYFSETQRNKGNFPGRFSGRQFSNSRSEMNVSTLELGDSALYLCASSLETTHNEQFFGPGTRLTVL.

The chain is built from TRBV21-1 and TRBJ2-3; TRBD1 is taken as the D call from the table, unchecked against the DNA. TRBV21-1 is described as a pseudogene. The CDR3 sequence is 15 residues long. The CDR3 region has the DNA TGTGCCATCTCAGGGGGAGGCCTTAGCACAGATACGCAGTATTTT. It translates to CAISGGGLSTDTQYF.

Concerning this clone itself: The sample has other DNA sequences that encode this CDR3 too. V gene TRBV18 combines with J gene TRBJ2-3, with D unclear. The CDR3 runs 12 residues. CDR1 is KGHSH, CDR2 LQKENI, per germline. V was trimmed by 3 bases and J by 1 base, leaving 2 bases between them. CDR3: CASSPGTDTQYF. CDR3 in DNA: TGTGCCAGCTCACCGGGCACAGATACGCAGTATTTT.

This clone was observed a single time. The chain links TRBV2 to TRBJ2-2; 9 bases map to TRBD1. This CDR3 contains 14 residues. V trimming: 8 bases; J trimming: 6 bases; junction bases outside the gene matches: 7. CDR1 is SNHLY, CDR2 FYNNEI, per germline. CDR3 region: CASSRTGVAGELFF. The CDR3 nucleotides read TGTGCCAGCTCCAGGACAGGGGTGGCCGGGGAGCTGTTTTTT.

This chain joins TRBV3-1 (or the pseudogene TRBV3-2) and TRBJ1-6; possibly TRBD1 for D (5 bases). Germline assignment: CDR1 LGHDT and CDR2 YNNKEL (reference sequence). This CDR3 is 13 amino acids long. Trimming took 8 bases from V and 0 from J, leaving 5 bases between them. CDR3 in amino acids: CASGGSYNSPLHF. The CDR3 nucleotides are TGTGCCAGCGGGGGCTCCTATAATTCACCCCTCCACTTT.

The chain is built from TRBV29-1 and TRBJ2-3; D not resolved. The CDR3 extends over 12 amino acids. V was clipped by 1 base and J by 2 bases, with 4 bases between them. Germline V gives CDR1 SQVTM, CDR2 ANQGSEA. Here the CDR3 reads CSVEVITDTQYF. The CDR3 nucleotides are TGCAGCGTTGAAGTTATCACAGATACGCAGTATTTT.

The V call is TRBV5-4, the J call TRBJ2-7, with D maybe TRBD1 (6 bases). The CDR3 is made up of 14 amino acids. Germline CDR1 SGHNT, CDR2 YYREEE (reference sequence). V gave up 5 bases and J gave up 2 bases, with 14 bases separating them. The CDR3 region is CASSSANRAYEQYF. CDR3 coding DNA: TGTGCCAGCAGTTCTGCTAACAGGGCCTACGAGCAGTACTTC.

The CDR3 loop reads CASSSPGANVLTF. The CDR3 bases are TGTGCCAGCAGTTCCCCTGGGGCCAACGTCCTGACTTTC. The gene calls are TRBV12-3 or TRBV12-4 and TRBJ2-6, with D hard to call. Trimming took 4 bases from V and 2 from J, leaving 3 bases between them. CDR3 size: 13 residues.

The chain couples TRBV4-1 to TRBJ1-2; D is undetermined. Germline CDR1 is MGHRA and CDR2 is YSYEKL. The V end was cut by 6 bases, the J end by 0 bases, with 14 bases between. This CDR3 has 15 amino acids. The CDR3 protein is CASRRADQTNYGYTF. Here the CDR3 DNA reads TGCGCCAGCAGGCGGGCGGACCAAACTAACTATGGCTACACCTTC.

The rearrangement uses TRBV25-1 and TRBJ1-4; D is uncertain. The CDR3 is made up of 13 amino acids. The V gene's germline CDR1 is MGHDK and CDR2 SYGVNS. Trimming stripped 7 bases from V and 3 bases from J, with 9 bases between. The CDR3 spells CASNGLANEKLFF. For the CDR3, the DNA is TGTGCCAGCAATGGGCTGGCTAATGAAAAACTGTTTTTT.

The chain joins TRBV2 to TRBJ2-5; 7 bases align to TRBD1. CDR1 and CDR2 from the germline V gene are SNHLY and FYNNEI. V was pared by 2 bases and J by 5 bases, with 5 bases of the junction left unmatched. This CDR3 spans 14 amino acids. This CDR3 reads CASSEKGAWETQYF. CDR3 DNA: TGTGCCAGCAGTGAAAAGGGGGCCTGGGAGACCCAGTACTTC. The whole variable domain, filled in from reference TRBV2 and TRBJ2-5, reads EPEVTQTPSHQVTQMGQEVILRCVPISNHLYFYWYRQILGQKVEFLVSFYNNEISEKSEIFDDQFSVERPDGSNFTLKIRSTKLEDSAMYFCASSEKGAWETQYFGPGTRLLVL.

This sequence joins TRBV4-1 and TRBJ2-2, with D uncertain. The CDR3 has 14 amino acids. Germline-derived CDR1 and CDR2 are MGHRA and YSYEKL. V lost 4 bases and J 2 bases, leaving 8 bases between the germline ends. The CDR3 loop reads CASSLEENTGELFF. CDR3 nucleotide sequence: TGCGCCAGCAGCCTTGAAGAAAACACCGGGGAGCTGTTTTTT.

The chain links TRBV29-1 to TRBJ1-2, with 12 bases aligning to TRBD1. The CDR3 runs to 15 residues. With 2 bases clipped from V and 6 bases from J, the junction kept 7 bases outside the gene matches. The germline gives CDR1 SQVTM, CDR2 ANQGSEA. Here the CDR3 reads CSVERGTGGGNGYTF. The CDR3 bases are TGCAGCGTTGAAAGGGGGACAGGGGGCGGTAATGGCTACACCTTC.

This clone appeared once. This chain joins TRBV12-3 or TRBV12-4 and TRBJ1-2; 7 bases are a match to TRBD1. The CDR3 spans 13 residues. Losses at the gene ends were 2 bases for V and 3 bases for J; bases not matched to a gene: 0. In nucleotides, the CDR3 is TGTGCCAGCAGTTTAACAGGGGACTATGGCTACACCTTC. Translating gives CASSLTGDYGYTF.

The chain links TRBV5-5 to TRBJ1-1, with TRBD1 as a possible D gene (5 bases). V was cut by 2 bases and J by 1 base, with 12 bases left in between. This CDR3 contains 15 residues. Looked up from germline, CDR1 is SGHKS and CDR2 is YYEKEE (reference sequence). CDR3 bases: TGTGCCAGCAGCTTCATCGGACAACGGAACACTGAAGCTTTCTTT. Protein sequence: CASSFIGQRNTEAFF.

The chain links TRBV2 to TRBJ2-1, with D possibly matching TRBD2 (6 bases). The CDR3 covers 16 residues. Trimming pared 5 bases from V and 8 bases from J, leaving 22 bases between. CDR1 and CDR2 from the germline V gene are SNHLY and FYNNEI. The CDR3 loop reads CASSHGTFPFMDEQFF. For the CDR3, the DNA is TGTGCCAGCAGTCATGGGACTTTCCCCTTTATGGATGAGCAGTTCTTC.

This chain uses TRBV5-1 with TRBJ2-2; TRBD1 matches at 8 bases. CDR3 size: 16 residues. V shed 4 bases, J shed 4 bases, and the junction held 9 bases outside the gene matches. Per the germline V gene, CDR1 is SGHRS and CDR2 is YFSETQ. The CDR3 reads CASSHQQGEVTGELFF. Written as DNA, the CDR3 is TGCGCCAGCAGCCACCAACAGGGGGAAGTCACCGGGGAGCTGTTTTTT.

The V call is TRBV14, the J call TRBJ2-1; D might be TRBD2 (6 bases). The V end lost 4 bases, the J end lost 0 bases, and 16 bases lay between the germline ends. The CDR3 runs 17 residues. The germline V gene has CDR1 SGHDN and CDR2 FVKESK. The CDR3: CASSPYSGLFSYNEQFF. The CDR3 nucleotides are TGTGCCAGCAGCCCATATAGCGGACTCTTCTCCTACAATGAGCAGTTCTTC.